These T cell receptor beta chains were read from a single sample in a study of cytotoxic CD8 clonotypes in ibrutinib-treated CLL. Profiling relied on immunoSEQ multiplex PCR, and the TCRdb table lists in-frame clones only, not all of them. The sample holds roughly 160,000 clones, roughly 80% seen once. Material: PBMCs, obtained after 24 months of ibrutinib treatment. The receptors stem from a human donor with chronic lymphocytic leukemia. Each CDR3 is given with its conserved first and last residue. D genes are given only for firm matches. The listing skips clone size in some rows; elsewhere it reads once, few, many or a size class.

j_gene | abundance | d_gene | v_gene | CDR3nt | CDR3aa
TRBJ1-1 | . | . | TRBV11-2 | TGTGCCAGCAGCCCGAGTACAGGGAGGAGCACTGAAGCTTTCTTT | CASSPSTGRSTEAFF
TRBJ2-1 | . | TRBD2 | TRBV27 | TGTGCCAGCAGTTTTTCGCTAGCGGGAGGGTTCAATGAGCAGTTCTTC | CASSFSLAGGFNEQFF
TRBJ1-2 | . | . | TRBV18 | TGTGCCAGCTCAGATGCTGGGACCGCGCGACGGTATGGCTACACCTTC | CASSDAGTARRYGYTF
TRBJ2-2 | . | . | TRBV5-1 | TGCGCCAGCAGCTTGGCTGGGGTTAACACCGGGGAGCTGTTTTTT | CASSLAGVNTGELFF
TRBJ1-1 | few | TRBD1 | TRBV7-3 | TGTGCCAGCAGCCCACAGGGGACCATGAACACTGAAGCTTTCTTT | CASSPQGTMNTEAFF
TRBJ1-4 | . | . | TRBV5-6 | TGTGCCAGCAGCGCGCAGGGGTTTGAAAAACTGTTTTTT | CASSAQGFEKLFF
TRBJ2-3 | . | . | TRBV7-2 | TGTGCCAGCAGCCCCGGGACTAGCACAGATACGCAGTATTTT | CASSPGTSTDTQYF
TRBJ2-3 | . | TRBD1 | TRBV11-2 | TGTGCCAGCAGCTCCGGACAGGGGGCTGATACGCAGTATTTT | CASSSGQGADTQYF
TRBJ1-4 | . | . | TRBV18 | TGTGCCAGCTCTGCGGGGCTGAATGAAAAACTGTTTTTT | CASSAGLNEKLFF
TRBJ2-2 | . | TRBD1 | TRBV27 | TGTGCCAGCAGTTTACCTCGGAAGGGGGCAACCGGGGAGCTGTTTTTT | CASSLPRKGATGELFF
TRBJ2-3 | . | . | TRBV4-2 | TGTGCCAGCAGCCAAGGTCCTGCCTCAGATACGCAGTATTTT | CASSQGPASDTQYF
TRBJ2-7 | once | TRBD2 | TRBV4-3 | TGCGCCAGCAGCCAAGGGACTAGCGGGAGAGGTGAGCAGTACTTC | CASSQGTSGRGEQYF
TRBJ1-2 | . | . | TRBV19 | TGTGCCAGTAGTATGAGCAGGAGAAGCTATGGCTACACCTTC | CASSMSRRSYGYTF
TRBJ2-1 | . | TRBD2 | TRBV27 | TGTGCCAGCAGTTTTTGGAGCGGGAGGGCGTCCAATGAGCAGTTCTTC | CASSFWSGRASNEQFF
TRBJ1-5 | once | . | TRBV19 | TGTGCCAGTAGTATAGATAGTAGACAGAGCAATCAGCCCCAGCATTTT | CASSIDSRQSNQPQHF
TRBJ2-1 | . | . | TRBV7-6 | TGTGCCAGCAGCCAGGGGGCGGGAGTCTCCTACAATGAGCAGTTCTTC | CASSQGAGVSYNEQFF
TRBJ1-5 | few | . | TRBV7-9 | TGTGCCAGCAGCCATGACAGACAGCCCCAGCATTTT | CASSHDRQPQHF
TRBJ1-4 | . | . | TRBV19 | TGTGCCAGTACGGACGGAAGGAATGAAAAACTGTTTTTT | CASTDGRNEKLFF
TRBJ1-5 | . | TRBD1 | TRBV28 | TGTGCCAGCAGTCTAGGGACAGTGTGGAGCAATCAGCCCCAGCATTTT | CASSLGTVWSNQPQHF
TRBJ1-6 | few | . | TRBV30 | TGTGCCTGGAGTTGGACGGACAACTATAATTCACCCCTCCACTTT | CAWSWTDNYNSPLHF
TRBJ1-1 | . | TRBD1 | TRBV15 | TGTGCCACCAGCGATAAGGTCAGGGGGGCCTCTGAAGCTTTCTTT | CATSDKVRGASEAFF
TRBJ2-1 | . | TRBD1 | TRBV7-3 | TGTGCCAGCAGCCAACAGGGGCCCTACAATGAGCAGTTCTTC | CASSQQGPYNEQFF
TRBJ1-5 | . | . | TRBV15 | TGTGCCACCAGCAGAGGTGACAGGAGTAGGAATCAGCCCCAGCATTTT | CATSRGDRSRNQPQHF
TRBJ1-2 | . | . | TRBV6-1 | TGTGCCAGCAGTGGCGGCGGGCTCTATGGCTACACCTTC | CASSGGGLYGYTF
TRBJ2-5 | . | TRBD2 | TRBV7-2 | TGTGCCAGCAGCTCCCCGGGACTAGCGGGAAGAGAGACCCAGTACTTC | CASSSPGLAGRETQYF
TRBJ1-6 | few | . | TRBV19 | TGTGCCAGTAGTCTCTCTGGACTGGTCGATTCACCCCTCCACTTT | CASSLSGLVDSPLHF
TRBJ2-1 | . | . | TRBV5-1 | TGCGCCAGCAGCTTGGCTCTTGGATACAATGAGCAGTTCTTC | CASSLALGYNEQFF
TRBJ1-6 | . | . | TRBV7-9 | TGTGCCAGCAGCTACCCCTCCCAGGGCCCGAATTCACCCCTCCACTTT | CASSYPSQGPNSPLHF
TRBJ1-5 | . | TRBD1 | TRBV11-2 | TGTGCCAGCAGCCCACAGGGACAGGGGAGTCAGCCCCAGCATTTT | CASSPQGQGSQPQHF
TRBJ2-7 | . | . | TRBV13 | TGTGCCAGCAGCTTGTTCCAGAACTACGAGCAGTACTTC | CASSLFQNYEQYF